The next 4 T cell receptor beta chains were all read from a single sample in a study of tissue T cells after allogeneic stem cell transplantation. Repertoires were generated with immunoSEQ multiplex PCR, while TCRdb's copy carries only in-frame clones and drops some. The sample gives 8,500 to 10,000 clones, 56% of which show up once; 15% to 20% is in the top ten. The sample consisted of tissue from the jejunum, taken at autopsy. The receptors stem from a female donor over 55 with lung cancer.

The sample holds a few counts of this clone. The V call is TRBV7-2, the J call TRBJ2-3, with unresolved D. The CDR3 extends over 13 amino acids. V was clipped by 11 bases and J by 2 bases, with 14 bases between them. The V gene's germline CDR1 is SGHTA and CDR2 FQGNSA. CDR3 sequence (DNA): TGTGCCGGCGAAGGGTATGTCACAGATACGCAGTATTTT. Its protein is CAGEGYVTDTQYF.

V usage is TRBV5-1 and J usage is TRBJ2-3; 11 positions match TRBD2. CDR3 length equals 16 residues. Germline V gene data show CDR1 as SGHRS and CDR2 as YFSETQ. Losses at the gene ends were 0 bases for V and 5 bases for J; bases not matched to a gene: 5. This CDR3 reads CASSLGTSGGGDTQYF. The CDR3 nucleotides are TGCGCCAGCAGCTTGGGCACTAGCGGGGGAGGAGATACGCAGTATTTT.

The chain combines TRBV5-1 with TRBJ2-1; the D gene is possibly TRBD2 (5 bases). There are 14 residues in the CDR3. Germline V gene lookup returns CDR1 SGHRS and CDR2 YFSETQ. The V end lost 2 bases, the J end lost 8 bases, and 14 bases lay between the germline ends. CDR3 in DNA: TGCGCCAGCAGCTTCTCGGTAGCGAAGGATGAGCAGTTCTTC. Translated: CASSFSVAKDEQFF.

This chain connects TRBV12-3 or TRBV12-4 to TRBJ1-1, with a weak D call TRBD1 (5 bases). V dropped 1 base and J dropped 4 bases, with 7 bases sitting between them. The CDR3 totals 13 residues. This chain's CDR3 is CASSLGGGTEAFF. CDR3 nucleotide sequence: TGTGCCAGCAGTTTAGGGGGGGGCACTGAAGCTTTCTTT.